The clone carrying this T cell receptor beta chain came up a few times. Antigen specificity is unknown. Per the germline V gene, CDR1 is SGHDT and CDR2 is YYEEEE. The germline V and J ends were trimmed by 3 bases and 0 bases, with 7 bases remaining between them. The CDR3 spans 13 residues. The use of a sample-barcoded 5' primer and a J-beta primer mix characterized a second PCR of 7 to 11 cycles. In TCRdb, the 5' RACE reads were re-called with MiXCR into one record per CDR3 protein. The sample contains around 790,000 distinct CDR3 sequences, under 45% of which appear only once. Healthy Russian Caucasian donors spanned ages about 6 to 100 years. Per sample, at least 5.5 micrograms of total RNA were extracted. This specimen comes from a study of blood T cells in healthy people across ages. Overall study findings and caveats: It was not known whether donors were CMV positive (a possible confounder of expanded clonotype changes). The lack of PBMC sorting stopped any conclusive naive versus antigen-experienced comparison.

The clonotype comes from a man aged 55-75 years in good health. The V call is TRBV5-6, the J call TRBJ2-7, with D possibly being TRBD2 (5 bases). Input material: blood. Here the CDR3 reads CASSYGLSYEQYF. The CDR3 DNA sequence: TGTGCCAGCAGCTACGGACTCTCCTACGAGCAGTACTTC.